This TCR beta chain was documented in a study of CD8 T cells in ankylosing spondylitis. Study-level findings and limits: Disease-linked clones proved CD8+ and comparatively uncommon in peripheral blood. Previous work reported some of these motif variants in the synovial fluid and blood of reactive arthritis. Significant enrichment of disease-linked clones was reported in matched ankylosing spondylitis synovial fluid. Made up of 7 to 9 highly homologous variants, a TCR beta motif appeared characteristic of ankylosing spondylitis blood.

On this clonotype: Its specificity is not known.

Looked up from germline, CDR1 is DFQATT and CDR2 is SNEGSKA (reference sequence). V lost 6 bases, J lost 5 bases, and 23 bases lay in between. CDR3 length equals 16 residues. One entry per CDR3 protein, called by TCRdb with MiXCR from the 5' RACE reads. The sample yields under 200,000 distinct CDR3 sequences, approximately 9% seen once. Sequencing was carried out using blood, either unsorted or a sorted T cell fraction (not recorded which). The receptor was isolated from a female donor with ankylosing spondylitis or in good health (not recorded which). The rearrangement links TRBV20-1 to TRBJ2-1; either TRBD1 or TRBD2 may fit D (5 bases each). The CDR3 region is CSATSSGDVVDNEQFF. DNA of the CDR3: TGCAGTGCCACCTCGAGTGGGGACGTCGTCGACAATGAGCAGTTCTTC.